The rows below give T cell receptor beta chains drawn from one sample of a study of CD8+ T cells in alopecia areata. Sequencing used immunoSEQ multiplex PCR; TCRdb keeps in-frame clones, though not all of them. The table lists just under 65,000 clones, around 45% of them singletons, with around 20% in the top ten. Specimen: CD8+ T cells sorted from blood, collected around week 37, from a patient treated with tofacitinib. These receptors were obtained from a human donor with alopecia areata. CDR3s include the opening cysteine and the closing phenylalanine or tryptophan. Each record gives: CDR3 DNA, CDR3 protein, D gene, clone size, V gene, J gene. D genes are given only for firm matches. For some rows the clone size is stated as once, few or many, or as a class when expanded; others skip it.

TGCAGCGTTGAATCGAACTCGGACTTCCAAGGGTTTGGCTACACCTTC	CSVESNSDFQGFGYTF	-	few	TRBV29-1	TRBJ1-2
TGCAGCGTGAGATTGCGCGGGGAGCTGTTTTTT	CSVRLRGELFF	-	few	TRBV29-1	TRBJ2-2
TGTGCCAGCAGCTTATCCTCGGCCGTTCACCCCTACAATGAGCAGTTCTTC	CASSLSSAVHPYNEQFF	-	-	TRBV7-9	TRBJ2-1
TGTGCCAGCAGCCCCCGGGCTAGCGGGAGCTCCTACGAGCAGTACTTC	CASSPRASGSSYEQYF	TRBD2	-	TRBV28	TRBJ2-7
TGTGCCTGGAGGCTTCAGAACTACAATGAGCAGTTCTTC	CAWRLQNYNEQFF	-	-	TRBV30	TRBJ2-1
TGTGCCAGCAGTGAGATCGGGCCGAACACTGAAGCTTTCTTT	CASSEIGPNTEAFF	-	-	TRBV6-4	TRBJ1-1
TGTGCCAGCACCCCCCCCGACAGAGGTGCCTACGAGCAGTACTTC	CASTPPDRGAYEQYF	-	-	TRBV2	TRBJ2-7
TGTGCCAGCAGCAAGGACTCTGGGGCCAACGTCCTGACTTTC	CASSKDSGANVLTF	-	few	TRBV21-1	TRBJ2-6
TGCAGCGTTCTGAACGGGGGAAACACTGAAGCTTTCTTT	CSVLNGGNTEAFF	-	-	TRBV29-1	TRBJ1-1
TGTGCCAGCAGACTCAACAGGGAGCGGGGGACCTACGAGCAGTACTTC	CASRLNRERGTYEQYF	TRBD2	-	TRBV2	TRBJ2-7